The sequence of this T cell receptor (beta chain) was determined in a study of control samples from healthy donors and cancer patients. TCRdb's copy holds only in-frame clones and misses some; the assay was immunoSEQ multiplex PCR. The table has roughly 130,000 clones, 75% to 95% seen once. V lost 1 base, J lost 2 bases, and 11 bases lay in between. Germline V CDR1 and CDR2: LGHNT, FRNRAP. The CDR3 length is 15 residues. The sample was blood. The sequence was collected from a young man in good health. The chain employs TRBV12-5 and TRBJ2-5; no reliable D call. This CDR3 is CASGLDGAGQETQYF. CDR3 bases: TGTGCTAGTGGTTTGGACGGAGCAGGACAAGAGACCCAGTACTTC.